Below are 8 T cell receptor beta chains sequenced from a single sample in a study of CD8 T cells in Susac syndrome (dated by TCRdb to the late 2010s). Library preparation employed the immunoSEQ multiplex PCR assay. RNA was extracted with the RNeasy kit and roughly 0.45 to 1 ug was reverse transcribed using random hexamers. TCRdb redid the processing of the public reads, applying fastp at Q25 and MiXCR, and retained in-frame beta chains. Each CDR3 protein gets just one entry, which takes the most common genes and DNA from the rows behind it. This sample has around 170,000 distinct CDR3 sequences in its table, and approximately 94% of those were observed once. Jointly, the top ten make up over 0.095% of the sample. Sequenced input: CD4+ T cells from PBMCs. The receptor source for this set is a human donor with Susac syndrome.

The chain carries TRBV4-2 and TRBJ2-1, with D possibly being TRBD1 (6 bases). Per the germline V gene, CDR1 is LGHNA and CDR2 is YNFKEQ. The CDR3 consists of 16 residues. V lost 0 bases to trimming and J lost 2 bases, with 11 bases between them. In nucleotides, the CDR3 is TGTGCCAGCAGCCAAGAGCTGGGGGCCCCCTACAATGAGCAGTTCTTC. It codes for CASSQELGAPYNEQFF.

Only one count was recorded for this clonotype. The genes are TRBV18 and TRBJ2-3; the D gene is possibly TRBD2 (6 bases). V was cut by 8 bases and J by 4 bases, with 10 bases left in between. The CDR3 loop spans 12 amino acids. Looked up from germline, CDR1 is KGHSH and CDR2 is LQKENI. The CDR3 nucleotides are TGTGCCAGCCGCAGGGAGGCAGATACGCAGTATTTT. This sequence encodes CASRREADTQYF.

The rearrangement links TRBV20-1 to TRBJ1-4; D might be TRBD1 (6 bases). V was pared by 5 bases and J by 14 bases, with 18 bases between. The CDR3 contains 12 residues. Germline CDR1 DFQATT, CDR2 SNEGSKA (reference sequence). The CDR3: CSARDRKAELFF. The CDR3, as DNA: TGCAGTGCTCGCGACAGGAAGGCAGAGCTGTTTTTT.

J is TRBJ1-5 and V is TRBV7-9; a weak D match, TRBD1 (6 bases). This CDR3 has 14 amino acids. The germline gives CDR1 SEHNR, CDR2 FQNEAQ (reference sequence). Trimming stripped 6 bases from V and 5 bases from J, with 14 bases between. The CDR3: CASSLDRLDQPQHF. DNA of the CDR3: TGTGCCAGCAGTCTCGACAGGCTAGATCAGCCCCAGCATTTT.

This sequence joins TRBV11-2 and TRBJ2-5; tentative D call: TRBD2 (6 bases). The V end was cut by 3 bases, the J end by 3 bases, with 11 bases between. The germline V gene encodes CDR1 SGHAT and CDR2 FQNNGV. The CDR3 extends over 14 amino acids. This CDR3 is CASSFHGGEETQYF. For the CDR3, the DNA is TGTGCCAGCAGCTTCCACGGAGGGGAAGAGACCCAGTACTTC.

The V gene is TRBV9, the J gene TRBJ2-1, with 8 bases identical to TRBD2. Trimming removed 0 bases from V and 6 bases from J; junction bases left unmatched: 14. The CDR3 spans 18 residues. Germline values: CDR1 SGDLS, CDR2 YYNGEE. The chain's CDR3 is CASSVESDRAGVLNEQFF. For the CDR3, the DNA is TGTGCCAGCAGCGTAGAGAGCGACCGAGCGGGGGTCCTCAATGAGCAGTTCTTC.

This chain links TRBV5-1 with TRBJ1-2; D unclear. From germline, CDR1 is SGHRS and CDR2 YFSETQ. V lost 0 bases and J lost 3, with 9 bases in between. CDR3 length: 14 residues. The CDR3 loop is CASSLGQADYGYTF. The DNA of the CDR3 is TGCGCCAGCAGCTTGGGGCAGGCCGACTATGGCTACACCTTC.

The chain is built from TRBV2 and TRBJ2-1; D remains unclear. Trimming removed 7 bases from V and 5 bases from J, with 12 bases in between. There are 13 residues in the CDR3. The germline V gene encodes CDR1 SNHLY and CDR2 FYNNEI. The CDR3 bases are TGTGCCAGCAAGGGTCAATGGAACAATGAGCAGTTCTTC. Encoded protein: CASKGQWNNEQFF.